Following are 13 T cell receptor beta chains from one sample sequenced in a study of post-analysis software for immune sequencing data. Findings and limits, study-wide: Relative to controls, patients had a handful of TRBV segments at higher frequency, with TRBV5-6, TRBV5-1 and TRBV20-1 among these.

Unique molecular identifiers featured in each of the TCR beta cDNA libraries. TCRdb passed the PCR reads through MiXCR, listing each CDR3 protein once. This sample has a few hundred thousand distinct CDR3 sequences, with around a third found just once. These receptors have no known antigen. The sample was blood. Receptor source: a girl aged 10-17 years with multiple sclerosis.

The CDR3 region is CASSSDGGFAEAFF. Written as DNA, the CDR3 is TGTGCCAGCAGCTCTGACGGAGGGTTTGCTGAAGCTTTCTTT. J is TRBJ1-1 and V is TRBV6-2 or TRBV6-3; D is ambiguous. The CDR3 has 14 amino acids. V lost 6 bases, J lost 6 bases, and 17 bases lay in between. Germline V CDR1 and CDR2: MNHEY, SVGEGT.

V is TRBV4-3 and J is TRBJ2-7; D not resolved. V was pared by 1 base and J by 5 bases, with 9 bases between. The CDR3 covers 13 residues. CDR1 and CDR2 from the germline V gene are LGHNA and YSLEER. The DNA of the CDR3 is TGCGCCAGCAGCCAAGGTGTGGTGGACGAGCAGTACTTC. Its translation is CASSQGVVDEQYF.

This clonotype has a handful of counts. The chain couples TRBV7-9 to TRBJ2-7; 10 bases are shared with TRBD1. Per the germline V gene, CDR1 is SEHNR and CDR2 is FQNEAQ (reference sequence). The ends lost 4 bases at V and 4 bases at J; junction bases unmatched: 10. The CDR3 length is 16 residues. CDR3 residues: CASSYHPTGGLYEQYF. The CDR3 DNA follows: TGTGCCAGCAGCTACCACCCGACAGGGGGCCTTTACGAGCAGTACTTC.

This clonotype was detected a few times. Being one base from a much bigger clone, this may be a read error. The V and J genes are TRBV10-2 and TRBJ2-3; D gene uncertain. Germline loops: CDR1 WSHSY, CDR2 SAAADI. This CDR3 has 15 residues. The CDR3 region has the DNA TGCACCAGCAGACCTAGGGCCCATAGCACAGATACGCAGTATTTT. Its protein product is CTSRPRAHSTDTQYF.

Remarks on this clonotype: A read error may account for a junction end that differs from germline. Written as DNA, the CDR3 is TGTGCCGGCAGCTTAGGAGGTAGCGGACACGAGCAGTACTTC. Its translation is CAGSLGGSGHEQYF. The chain has TRBV11-2 and TRBJ2-7; perhaps TRBD2 as D (6 bases). The germline V gene encodes CDR1 SGHAT and CDR2 FQNNGV. This CDR3 has 14 residues.

CDR3 amino acids: CASSYLAGSSGANVLTF. Here the CDR3 DNA reads TGTGCCAGCAGTTACCTAGCGGGGTCCTCTGGGGCCAACGTCCTGACTTTC. The chain is built from TRBV12-3 or TRBV12-4 and TRBJ2-6, with 9 bases lining up with TRBD2. The CDR3 is 17 amino acids. With V trimmed by 4 bases and J by 0 bases, 4 bases remained unmatched.

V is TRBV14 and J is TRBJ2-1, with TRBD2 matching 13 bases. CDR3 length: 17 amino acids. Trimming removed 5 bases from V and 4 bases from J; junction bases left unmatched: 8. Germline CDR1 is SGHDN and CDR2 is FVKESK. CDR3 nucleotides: TGTGCCAGCAGCTTCGACGGACTAGCGGGGGAGTACAATGAGCAGTTCTTC. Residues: CASSFDGLAGEYNEQFF.

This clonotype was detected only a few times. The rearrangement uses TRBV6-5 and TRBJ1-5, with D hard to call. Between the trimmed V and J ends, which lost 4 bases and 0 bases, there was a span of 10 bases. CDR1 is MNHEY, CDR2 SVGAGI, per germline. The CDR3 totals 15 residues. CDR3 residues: CASSSSHDSNQPQHF. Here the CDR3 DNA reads TGTGCCAGCAGTTCTAGTCATGATAGCAATCAGCCCCAGCATTTT.

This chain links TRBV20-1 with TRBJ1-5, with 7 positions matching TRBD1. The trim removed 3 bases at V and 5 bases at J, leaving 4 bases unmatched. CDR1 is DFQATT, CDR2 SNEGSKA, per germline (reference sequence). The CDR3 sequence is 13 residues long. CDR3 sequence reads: CSARPTGDQPQHF. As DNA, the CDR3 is TGCAGTGCTAGGCCCACAGGGGATCAGCCCCAGCATTTT.

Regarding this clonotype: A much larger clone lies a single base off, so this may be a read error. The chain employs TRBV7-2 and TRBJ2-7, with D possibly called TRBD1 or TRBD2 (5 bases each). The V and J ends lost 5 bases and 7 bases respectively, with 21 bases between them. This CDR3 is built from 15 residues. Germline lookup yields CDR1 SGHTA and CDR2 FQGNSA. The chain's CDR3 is CASSHFGPGADEQYF. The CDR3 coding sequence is TGTGCCAGCAGCCATTTCGGGCCCGGGGCGGATGAGCAGTACTTC.

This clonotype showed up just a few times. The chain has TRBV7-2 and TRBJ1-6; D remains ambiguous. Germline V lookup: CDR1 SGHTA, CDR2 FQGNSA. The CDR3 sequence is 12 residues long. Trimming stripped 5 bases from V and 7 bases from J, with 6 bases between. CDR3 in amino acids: CASSTRNSPLHF. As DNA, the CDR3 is TGTGCCAGCAGCACGCGGAATTCACCCCTCCACTTT.

The CDR3 here is CASSEGGGQSRQPQHF. CDR3 coding DNA: TGTGCCAGCAGCGAAGGAGGGGGGCAGTCCCGGCAGCCCCAGCATTTT. The chain couples TRBV5-6 to TRBJ1-5; TRBD1 might be the D (6 bases). Germline assignment: CDR1 SGHDT and CDR2 YYEEEE. Trimming stripped 4 bases from V and 7 bases from J, with 21 bases between. The CDR3 sequence is 16 residues long.

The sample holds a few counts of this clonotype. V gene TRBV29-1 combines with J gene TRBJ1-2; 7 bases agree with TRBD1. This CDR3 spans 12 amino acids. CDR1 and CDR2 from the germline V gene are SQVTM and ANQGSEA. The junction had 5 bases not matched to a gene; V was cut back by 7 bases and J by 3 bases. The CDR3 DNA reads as TGCAGCGGCGACAGGGTTGACTATGGCTACACCTTC. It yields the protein CSGDRVDYGYTF.